This T cell receptor (beta chain) appears in the sequencing data of a study of metastatic and nonmetastatic thyroid tumors. At the level of the study: Malignant thyroid and benign thyroid patients provided blood and tumor or nodule tissue whose repertoires were compared.

Per the authors' pipeline: Built for papillary thyroid cancer, a distant-metastasis classifier drew on CDR3 differences across clinicopathological groups. Via MiXCR, TCRdb re-called the PCR reads. The V and J calls reflect TCRdb's pipeline rather than the authors' work. The top ten hold around 20% of the sample, which has roughly 61,000 clones, just over 4% seen once. Prior to thyroid surgery, none of the patients had received any treatment. This clone occurred many times. Input material: blood. This clonotype was sampled from a female donor with papillary thyroid cancer or a benign thyroid nodule (not recorded which). Some clones in this sample may be carry-over from other donors' samples.

The CDR3 bases are TGCAGCGTCTATAACTATGGCTACACCTTC. Its translation is CSVYNYGYTF. The J gene is TRBJ1-2, the V gene TRBV29-1, with no clear D. Germline values: CDR1 SQVTM, CDR2 ANQGSEA. The CDR3 runs 10 residues. V dropped 6 bases and J dropped 1 base, with 3 bases sitting between them.